This TCR beta chain was documented in a study of cytomegalovirus exposure and HLA in healthy donors. The CDR3 runs to 15 residues. Germline V lookup: CDR1 SNHLY, CDR2 FYNNEI. The V and J ends lost 4 bases and 1 base respectively, with 11 bases between them. The PCR was carried out with 60 Vbeta primers and 13 Jbeta primers. Here immunoSEQ multiplex PCR was the method, and the copy in TCRdb shows in-frame clones only, minus some. The sample shows 150,000 to 200,000 clones, roughly nine tenths of them seen only once. The sequencing input was PBMCs. This chain connects TRBV2 to TRBJ1-5; perhaps TRBD1 as D (5 bases). The receptor's source is a girl under three years old in good health and CMV-seronegative. DNA of the CDR3: TGTGCCAGCAGTGGCCTACGGGGGAGCAATCAGCCCCAGCATTTT. It translates to CASSGLRGSNQPQHF.